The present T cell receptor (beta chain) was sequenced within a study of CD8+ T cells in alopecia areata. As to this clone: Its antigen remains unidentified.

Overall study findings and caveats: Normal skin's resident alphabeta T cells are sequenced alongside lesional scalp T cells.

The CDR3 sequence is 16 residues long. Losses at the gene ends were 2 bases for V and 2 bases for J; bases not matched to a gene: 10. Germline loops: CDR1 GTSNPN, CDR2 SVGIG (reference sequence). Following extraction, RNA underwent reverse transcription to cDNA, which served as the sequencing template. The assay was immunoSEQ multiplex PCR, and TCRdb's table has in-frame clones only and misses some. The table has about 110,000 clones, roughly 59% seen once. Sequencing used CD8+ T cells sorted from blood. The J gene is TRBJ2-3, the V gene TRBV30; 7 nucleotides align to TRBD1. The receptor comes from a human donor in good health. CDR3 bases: TGTGCCTGGAGTTTACAACAGGGGCTCGCCACAGATACGCAGTATTTT. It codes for CAWSLQQGLATDTQYF.